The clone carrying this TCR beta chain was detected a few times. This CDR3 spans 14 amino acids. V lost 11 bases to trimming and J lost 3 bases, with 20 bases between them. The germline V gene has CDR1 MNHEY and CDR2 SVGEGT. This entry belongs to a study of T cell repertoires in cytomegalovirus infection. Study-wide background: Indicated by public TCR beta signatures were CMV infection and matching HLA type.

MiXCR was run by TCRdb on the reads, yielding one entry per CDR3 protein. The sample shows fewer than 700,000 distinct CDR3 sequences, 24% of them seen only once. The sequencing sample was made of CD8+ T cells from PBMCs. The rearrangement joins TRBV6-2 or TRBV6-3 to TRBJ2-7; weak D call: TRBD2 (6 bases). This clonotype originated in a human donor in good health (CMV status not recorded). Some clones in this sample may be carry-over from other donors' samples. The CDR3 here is CAAAGLAGSYEQYV. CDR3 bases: TGTGCCGCCGCAGGACTGGCGGGGAGCTACGAGCAGTACGTC.